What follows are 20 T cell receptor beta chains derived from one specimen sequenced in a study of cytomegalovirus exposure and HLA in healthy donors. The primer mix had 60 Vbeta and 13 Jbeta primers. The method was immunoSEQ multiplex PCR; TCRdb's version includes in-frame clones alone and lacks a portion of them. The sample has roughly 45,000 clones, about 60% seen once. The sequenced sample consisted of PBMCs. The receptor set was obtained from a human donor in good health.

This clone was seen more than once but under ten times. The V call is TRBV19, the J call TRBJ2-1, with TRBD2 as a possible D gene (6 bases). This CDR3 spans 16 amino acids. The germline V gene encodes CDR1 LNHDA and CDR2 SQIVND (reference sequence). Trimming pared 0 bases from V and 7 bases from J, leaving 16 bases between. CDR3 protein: CASSIDYPSGRNEQFF. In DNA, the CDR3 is TGTGCCAGTAGTATAGATTACCCCAGTGGGAGGAATGAGCAGTTCTTC.

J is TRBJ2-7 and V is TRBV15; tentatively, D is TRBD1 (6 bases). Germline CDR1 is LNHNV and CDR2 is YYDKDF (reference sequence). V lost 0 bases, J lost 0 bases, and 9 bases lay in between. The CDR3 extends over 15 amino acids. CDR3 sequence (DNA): TGTGCCACCAGCAGAGAGGGGGCGTTCTCCTACGAGCAGTACTTC. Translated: CATSREGAFSYEQYF.

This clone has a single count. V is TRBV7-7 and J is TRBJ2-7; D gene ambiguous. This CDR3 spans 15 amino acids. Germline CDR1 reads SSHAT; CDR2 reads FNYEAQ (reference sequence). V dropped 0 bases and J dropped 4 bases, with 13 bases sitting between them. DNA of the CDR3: TGTGCCAGCAGCTTAGCTTACAGTACCTCTTACGAGCAGTACTTC. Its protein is CASSLAYSTSYEQYF.

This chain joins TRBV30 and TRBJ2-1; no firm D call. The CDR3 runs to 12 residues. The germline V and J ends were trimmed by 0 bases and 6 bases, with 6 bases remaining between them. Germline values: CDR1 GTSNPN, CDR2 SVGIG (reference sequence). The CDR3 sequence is CAWSVLRNEQFF. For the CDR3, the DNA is TGTGCCTGGAGTGTCCTCCGCAATGAGCAGTTCTTC.

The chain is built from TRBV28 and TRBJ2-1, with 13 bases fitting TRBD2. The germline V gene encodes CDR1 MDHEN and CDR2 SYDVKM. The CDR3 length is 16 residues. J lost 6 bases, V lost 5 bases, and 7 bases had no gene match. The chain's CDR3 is CASSPSGLAGLNEQFF. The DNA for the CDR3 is TGTGCCAGCAGTCCCTCGGGACTAGCGGGGCTCAATGAGCAGTTCTTC.

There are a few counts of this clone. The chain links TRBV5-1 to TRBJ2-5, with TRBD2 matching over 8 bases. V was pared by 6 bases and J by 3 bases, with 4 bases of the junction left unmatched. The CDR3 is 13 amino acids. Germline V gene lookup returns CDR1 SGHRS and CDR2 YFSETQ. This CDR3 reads CASTLAGKETQYF. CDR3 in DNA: TGCGCCAGCACCTTAGCGGGAAAAGAGACCCAGTACTTC. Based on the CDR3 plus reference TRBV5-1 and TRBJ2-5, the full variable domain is KAGVTQTPRYLIKTRGQQVTLSCSPISGHRSVSWYQQTPGQGLQFLFEYFSETQRNKGNFPGRFSGRQFSNSRSEMNVSTLELGDSALYLCASTLAGKETQYFGPGTRLLVL.

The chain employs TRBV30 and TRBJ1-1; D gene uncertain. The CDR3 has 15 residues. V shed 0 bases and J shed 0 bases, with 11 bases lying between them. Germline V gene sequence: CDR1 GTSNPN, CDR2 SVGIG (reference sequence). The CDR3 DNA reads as TGTGCCTGGAGTGTAATCGTGGGCATGAACACTGAAGCTTTCTTT. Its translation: CAWSVIVGMNTEAFF.

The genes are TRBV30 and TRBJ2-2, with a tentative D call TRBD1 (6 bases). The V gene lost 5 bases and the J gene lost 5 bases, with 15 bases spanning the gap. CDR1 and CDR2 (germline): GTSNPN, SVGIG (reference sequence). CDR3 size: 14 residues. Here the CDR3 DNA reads TGTGCCTGGGGGGCCGGGACAATTACCGGGGAGCTGTTTTTT. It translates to CAWGAGTITGELFF.

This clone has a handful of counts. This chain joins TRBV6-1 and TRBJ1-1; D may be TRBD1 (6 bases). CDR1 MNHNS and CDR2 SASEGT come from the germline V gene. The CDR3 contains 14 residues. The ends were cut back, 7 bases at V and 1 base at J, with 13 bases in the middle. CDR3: CASTRLGQNTEAFF. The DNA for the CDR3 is TGTGCCAGCACTCGACTGGGACAGAACACTGAAGCTTTCTTT.

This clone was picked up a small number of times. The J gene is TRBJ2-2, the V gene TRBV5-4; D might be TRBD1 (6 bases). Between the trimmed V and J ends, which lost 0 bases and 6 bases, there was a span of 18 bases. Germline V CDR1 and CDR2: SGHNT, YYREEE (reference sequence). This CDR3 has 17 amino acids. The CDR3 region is CASSLDSRQVVAGELFF. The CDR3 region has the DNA TGTGCCAGCAGCTTGGATTCCAGACAGGTCGTGGCCGGGGAGCTGTTTTTT.

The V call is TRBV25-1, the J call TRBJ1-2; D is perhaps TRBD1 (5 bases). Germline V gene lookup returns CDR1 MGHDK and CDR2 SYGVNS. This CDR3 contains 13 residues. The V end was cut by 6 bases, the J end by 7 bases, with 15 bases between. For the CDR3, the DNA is TGTGCCAGCAGGGAAGGGGCTCTCCGTGGCTACACCTTC. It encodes CASREGALRGYTF.

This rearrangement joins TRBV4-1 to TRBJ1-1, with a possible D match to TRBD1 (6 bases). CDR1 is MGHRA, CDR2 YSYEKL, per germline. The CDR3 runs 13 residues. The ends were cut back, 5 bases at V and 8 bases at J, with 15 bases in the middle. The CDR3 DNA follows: TGCGCCAGCAGCGAACATTACAGGGTCGAAGCTTTCTTT. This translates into CASSEHYRVEAFF.

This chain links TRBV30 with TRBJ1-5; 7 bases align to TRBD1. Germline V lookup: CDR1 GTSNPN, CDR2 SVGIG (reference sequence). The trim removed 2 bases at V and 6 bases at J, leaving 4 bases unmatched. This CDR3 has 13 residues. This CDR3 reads CAWSRGGVQPQHF. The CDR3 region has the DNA TGTGCCTGGAGTAGAGGGGGCGTTCAGCCCCAGCATTTT.

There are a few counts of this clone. This CDR3 is CASTNHGLGFNQPQHF. The CDR3 DNA sequence: TGTGCCAGCACCAACCACGGACTAGGTTTCAATCAGCCCCAGCATTTT. This rearrangement joins TRBV19 to TRBJ1-5, with D hard to call. Germline V gene sequence: CDR1 LNHDA, CDR2 SQIVND (reference sequence). The CDR3 has 16 amino acids. Trimming shortened V by 9 bases and J by 3 bases, and 21 bases separated the two germline ends.

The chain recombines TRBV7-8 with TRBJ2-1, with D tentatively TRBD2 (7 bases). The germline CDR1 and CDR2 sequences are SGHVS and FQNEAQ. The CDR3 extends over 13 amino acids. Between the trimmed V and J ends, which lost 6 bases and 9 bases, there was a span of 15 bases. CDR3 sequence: CASSLGGGAEQFF. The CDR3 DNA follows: TGTGCCAGCAGTCTGGGGGGGGGCGCTGAGCAGTTCTTC.

Written as DNA, the CDR3 is TGTGCCAGCTCACCGCAACAGGGCCAAGGGGAGACCCAGTACTTC. Translation: CASSPQQGQGETQYF. The rearrangement joins TRBV18 to TRBJ2-5, with D possibly TRBD1 on 6 matching bases. This CDR3 contains 15 residues. V was shortened by 3 bases and J by 5 bases, with 16 bases between the two germline ends. Germline V gene sequence: CDR1 KGHSH, CDR2 LQKENI.

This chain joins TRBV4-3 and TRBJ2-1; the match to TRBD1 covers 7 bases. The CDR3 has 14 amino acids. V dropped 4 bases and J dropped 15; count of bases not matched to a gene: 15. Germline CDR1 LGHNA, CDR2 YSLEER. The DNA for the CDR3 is TGCGCCAGCAGCCGCCTTAGGGGGCCGGTTCATCTGTTCTTC. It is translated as CASSRLRGPVHLFF.

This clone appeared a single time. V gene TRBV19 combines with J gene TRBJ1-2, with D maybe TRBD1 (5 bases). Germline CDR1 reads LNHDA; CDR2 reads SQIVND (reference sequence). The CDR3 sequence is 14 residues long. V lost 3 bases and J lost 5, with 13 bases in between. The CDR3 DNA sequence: TGTGCCAGTAGTATGGGACGGGAGCGGTATGGCTACACCTTC. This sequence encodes CASSMGRERYGYTF.

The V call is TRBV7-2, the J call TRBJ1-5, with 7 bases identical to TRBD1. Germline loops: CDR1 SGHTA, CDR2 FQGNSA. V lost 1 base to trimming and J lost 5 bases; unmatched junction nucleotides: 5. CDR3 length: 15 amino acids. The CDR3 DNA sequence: TGTGCCAGCAGCTTAGTCGGGACAGTGGATCAGCCCCAGCATTTT. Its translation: CASSLVGTVDQPQHF.

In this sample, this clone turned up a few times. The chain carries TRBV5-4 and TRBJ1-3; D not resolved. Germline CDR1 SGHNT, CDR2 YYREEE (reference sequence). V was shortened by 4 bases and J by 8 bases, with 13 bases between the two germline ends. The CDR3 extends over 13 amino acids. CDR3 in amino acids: CASSPPTGDTIYF. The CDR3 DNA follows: TGTGCCAGCAGCCCCCCTACCGGGGACACCATATATTTT.